This T cell receptor (beta chain) was sequenced in a study of T cell responses to AZD1222 COVID-19 vaccine. CDR3 length: 14 amino acids. V dropped 0 bases and J dropped 14; count of bases not matched to a gene: 8. Germline V CDR1 and CDR2: SGHAT, FQNNGV. TCRdb's table, derived via immunoSEQ multiplex PCR, lists solely in-frame clones and lacks some. The top ten hold less than 9% of the sample, which has 70,000 or so clones, about 90% seen once. Only one count was recorded for this clone. The chain uses TRBV11-2 and TRBJ1-5, with 9 bases identical to TRBD1. This material consisted of peripheral blood, taken on day 0 of AZD1222 vaccination. This TCR was sampled from an adult in good health. CDR3 sequence reads: CASSLEPRTGVKHF. The CDR3 DNA reads TGTGCCAGCAGCTTAGAACCGCGGACAGGGGTTAAGCATTTT.